The rows below give T cell receptor beta chains drawn from one sample of a study of shared clonotypes between healthy human individuals. Only in-frame clones appear in the TCRdb table, and some are missing; sequencing was by immunoSEQ multiplex PCR. Of about 2 million clones listed, about 95% are singletons. The specimen sequenced was naive CD8+ T cells sorted from blood. These receptors came from a man aged 18-30 years in good health. The CDR3 runs from the conserved cysteine through the conserved F or W. The order of the fields is D gene, clone size, J gene, V gene, CDR3 DNA, CDR3 protein. D genes are given only for firm matches. Rows may omit the clone size; those that give it use once, few, many or a size class.

-	-	TRBJ1-3	TRBV7-2	TGTGCCAGCAGCTTAAATTATCCGGGTATTCCTGGAAACACCATATATTTT	CASSLNYPGIPGNTIYF
TRBD2	-	TRBJ2-7	TRBV2	TGTGCCGGTAGTTCTAGCGGGAGCGACTCCTACGAGCAGTACTTC	CAGSSSGSDSYEQYF
-	-	TRBJ1-3	TRBV9	TGTGCCAGCAGCGGAAACACCATATATTTT	CASSGNTIYF
-	-	TRBJ2-3	TRBV28	TGTGCCAGCAGTTTATCAGGGCGGGAAAGTAGCACAGATACGCAGTATTTT	CASSLSGRESSTDTQYF
-	once	TRBJ2-7	TRBV7-2	TGTGCCAGCAGCTTGTGGGACAGCGGGACATACGAGCAGTACTTC	CASSLWDSGTYEQYF
TRBD2	-	TRBJ2-2	TRBV4-3	TGCGCCAGCAGCCAAGATGGTCTAGCGGAGTACACCGGGGAGCTGTTTTTT	CASSQDGLAEYTGELFF
TRBD1	-	TRBJ2-7	TRBV6-1	TGTGCCAGCAAGCCCAGGGGGCCCTCCTACGAGCAGTACTTC	CASKPRGPSYEQYF
TRBD2	once	TRBJ2-7	TRBV5-4	TGTGCCAGCAGTTTCCTTAGCGGGAGGGCCAACGAGCAGTACTTC	CASSFLSGRANEQYF
TRBD1	-	TRBJ2-2	TRBV4-3	TGCGCCAGCAGCCAAGACAGGACAGGGGTTGTCACCGGGGAGCTGTTTTTT	CASSQDRTGVVTGELFF
TRBD1	-	TRBJ2-5	TRBV7-6	TGTGCCAGCAGCTTAGCCTGGACAGGTTCTCAAGAGACCCAGTACTTC	CASSLAWTGSQETQYF
-	once	TRBJ2-7	TRBV10-3	TGTGCCATCAATGCCGAGCGGACCTACGAGCAGTACTTC	CAINAERTYEQYF
-	-	TRBJ2-1	TRBV10-1	TGCGCCAGCAGTGAGTTTCGACTAGTGTACCGCAATGAGCAGTTCTTC	CASSEFRLVYRNEQFF
TRBD2	-	TRBJ2-1	TRBV4-3	TGCGCCAGCAGCCCTTGGGTAGCGGGAGGAGGAGGTAATGAGCAGTTCTTC	CASSPWVAGGGGNEQFF
-	once	TRBJ2-7	TRBV4-3	TGCGCCAGCAGCCCTGATTATTTCACCGGGACAACGGATTACGAGCAGTACTTC	CASSPDYFTGTTDYEQYF
TRBD2	-	TRBJ2-7	TRBV5-1	TGCGCCAGCAGCTTTGGGACTAGCGGGCTCTACGAGCAGTACTTC	CASSFGTSGLYEQYF
TRBD2	-	TRBJ2-5	TRBV2	TGTGCCAGCAGTGCGATCGGGGAGGGAAACCAAGAGACCCAGTACTTC	CASSAIGEGNQETQYF
-	-	TRBJ2-7	TRBV6-1	TGTGCCAGCAGTGATAGACAGGAGCGCTTTGGAGACGAGCAGTACTTC	CASSDRQERFGDEQYF
-	-	TRBJ2-2	TRBV11-2	TGTGCCAGCAGCTGGGGACTGTACACCGGGGAGCTGTTTTTT	CASSWGLYTGELFF